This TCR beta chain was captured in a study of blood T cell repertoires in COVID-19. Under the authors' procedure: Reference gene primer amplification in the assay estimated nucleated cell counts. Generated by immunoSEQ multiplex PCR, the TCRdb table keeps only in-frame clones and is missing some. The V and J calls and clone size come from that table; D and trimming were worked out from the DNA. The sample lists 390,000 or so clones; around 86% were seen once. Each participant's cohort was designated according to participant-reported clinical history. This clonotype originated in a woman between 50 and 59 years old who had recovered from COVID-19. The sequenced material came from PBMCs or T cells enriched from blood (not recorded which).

The CDR3 spells CASSLQYRGSETQYF. CDR3 nucleotides: TGTGCCAGCAGCTTACAGTACAGGGGGTCGGAGACCCAGTACTTC. The chain carries TRBV7-2 and TRBJ2-5, with 8 bases aligning to TRBD1. The CDR3 length is 15 residues. Per germline, CDR1 SGHTA and CDR2 FQGNSA. V shed 2 bases and J 5 bases; nucleotides not matched to a gene: 7.